This T cell receptor (beta chain) came from a study of blood T cell repertoires in COVID-19. Overall study: The United States, Italy and Spain provided the acute and convalescent COVID-19 samples. From T cells, B-cell-depleted T cells, or PBMCs came the material, which was cDNA or gDNA.

The table came from immunoSEQ multiplex PCR; TCRdb's copy has only in-frame clones and leaves some out. The top ten hold 0.95% to 1.2% of the sample, which has hundreds of thousands of clones, 85% to 90% seen once. Cohorts were based on clinical histories the participants reported. Cohort 3 recovery required two negative PCRs, clearance, or symptom resolution. Germline assignment: CDR1 MNHEY and CDR2 SMNVEV (reference sequence). CDR3 length equals 13 residues. Unmatched junction bases numbered 6, after V lost 6 bases and J lost 10 bases. The sequencing input was PBMCs or T cells enriched from blood (not recorded which). The chain joins TRBV27 to TRBJ2-7, with 13 bases aligning to TRBD2. The sequence derives from a man younger than 40 who had recovered from COVID-19. The chain's CDR3 is CASRTGTSGIQYF. CDR3 bases: TGTGCCAGCAGAACCGGGACTAGCGGGATTCAGTACTTC.